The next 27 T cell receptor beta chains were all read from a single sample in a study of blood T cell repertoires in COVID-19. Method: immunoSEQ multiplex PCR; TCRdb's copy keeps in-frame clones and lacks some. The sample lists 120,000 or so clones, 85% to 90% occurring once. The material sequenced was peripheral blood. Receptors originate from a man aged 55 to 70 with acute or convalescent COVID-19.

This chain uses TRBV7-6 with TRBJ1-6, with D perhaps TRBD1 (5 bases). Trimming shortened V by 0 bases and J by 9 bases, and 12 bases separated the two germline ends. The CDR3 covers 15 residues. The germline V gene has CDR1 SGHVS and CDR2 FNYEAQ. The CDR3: CASSLAREGSSPLHF. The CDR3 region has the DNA TGTGCCAGCAGCTTAGCCAGGGAGGGCAGTTCACCCCTCCACTTT.

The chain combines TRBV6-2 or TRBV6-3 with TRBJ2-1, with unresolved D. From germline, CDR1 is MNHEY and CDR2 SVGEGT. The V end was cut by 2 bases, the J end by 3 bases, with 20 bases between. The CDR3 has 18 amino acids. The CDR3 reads CASSYEVSFMRHYNEQFF. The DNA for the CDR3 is TGTGCCAGCAGTTACGAGGTTAGCTTCATGCGCCACTACAATGAGCAGTTCTTC.

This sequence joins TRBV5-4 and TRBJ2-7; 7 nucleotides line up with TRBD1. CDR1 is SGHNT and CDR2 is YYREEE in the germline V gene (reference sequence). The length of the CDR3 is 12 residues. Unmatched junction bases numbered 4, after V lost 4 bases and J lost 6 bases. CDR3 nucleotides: TGTGCCAGCAGCCTCCGACAGGGCGAGCAGTACTTC. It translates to CASSLRQGEQYF.

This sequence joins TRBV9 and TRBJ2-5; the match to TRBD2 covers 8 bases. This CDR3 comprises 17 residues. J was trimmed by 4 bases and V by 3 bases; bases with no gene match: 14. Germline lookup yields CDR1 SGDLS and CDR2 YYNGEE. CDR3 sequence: CASSAPRSGSGGETQYF. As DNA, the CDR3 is TGTGCCAGCAGCGCACCACGCAGCGGGAGCGGGGGAGAGACCCAGTACTTC.

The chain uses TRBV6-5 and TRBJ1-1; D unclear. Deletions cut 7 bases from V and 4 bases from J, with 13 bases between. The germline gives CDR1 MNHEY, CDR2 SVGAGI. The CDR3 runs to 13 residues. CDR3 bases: TGTGCCAGCACTTGGAGGGCGGGCACTGAAGCTTTCTTT. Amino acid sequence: CASTWRAGTEAFF.

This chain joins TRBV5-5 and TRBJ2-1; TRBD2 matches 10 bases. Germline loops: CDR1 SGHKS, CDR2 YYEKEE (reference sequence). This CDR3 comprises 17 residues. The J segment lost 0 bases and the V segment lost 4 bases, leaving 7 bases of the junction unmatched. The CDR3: CASSQGASGSSYNEQFF. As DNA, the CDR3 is TGTGCCAGCAGCCAGGGAGCTAGCGGGAGCTCCTACAATGAGCAGTTCTTC.

The CDR3 DNA follows: TGTGCCAGCAGCGCCACTGAGGGCCATACGCAGTATTTT. Its protein is CASSATEGHTQYF. This sequence joins TRBV9 and TRBJ2-3; D may be TRBD2 (5 bases). CDR1 SGDLS and CDR2 YYNGEE come from the germline V gene. The V gene lost 3 bases and the J gene lost 7 bases, with 12 bases spanning the gap. This CDR3 contains 13 residues. Full variable domain (rest looked up from reference TRBV9 and TRBJ2-3): DSGVTQTPKHLITATGQRVTLRCSPRSGDLSVYWYQQSLDQGLQFLIQYYNGEERAKGNILERFSAQQFPDLHSELNLSSLELGDSALYFCASSATEGHTQYFGPGTRLTVL.

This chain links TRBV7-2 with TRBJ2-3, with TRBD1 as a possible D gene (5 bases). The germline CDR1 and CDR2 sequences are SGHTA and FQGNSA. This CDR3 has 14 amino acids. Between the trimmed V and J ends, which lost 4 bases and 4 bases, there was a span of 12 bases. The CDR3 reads CASSSRQGSDTQYF. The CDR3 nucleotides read TGTGCCAGCAGCTCCCGCCAGGGTTCAGATACGCAGTATTTT.

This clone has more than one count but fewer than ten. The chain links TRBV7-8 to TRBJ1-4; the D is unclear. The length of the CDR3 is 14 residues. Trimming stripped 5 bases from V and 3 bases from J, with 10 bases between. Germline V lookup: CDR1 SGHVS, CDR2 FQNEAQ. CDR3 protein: CASSERKANEKLFF. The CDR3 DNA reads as TGTGCCAGCAGCGAGAGGAAGGCTAATGAAAAACTGTTTTTT. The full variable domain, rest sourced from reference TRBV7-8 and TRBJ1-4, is GAGVSQSPRYKVAKRGQDVALRCDPISGHVSLFWYQQALGQGPEFLTYFQNEAQLDKSGLPSDRFFAERPEGSVSTLKIQRTQQEDSAVYLCASSERKANEKLFFGSGTQLSVL.

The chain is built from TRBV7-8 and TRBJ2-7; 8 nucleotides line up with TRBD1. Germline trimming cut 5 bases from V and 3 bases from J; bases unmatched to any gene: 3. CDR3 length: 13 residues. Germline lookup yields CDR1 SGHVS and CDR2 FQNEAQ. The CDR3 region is CASSTDRGYEQYF. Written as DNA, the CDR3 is TGTGCCAGCAGCACCGACAGGGGCTACGAGCAGTACTTC.

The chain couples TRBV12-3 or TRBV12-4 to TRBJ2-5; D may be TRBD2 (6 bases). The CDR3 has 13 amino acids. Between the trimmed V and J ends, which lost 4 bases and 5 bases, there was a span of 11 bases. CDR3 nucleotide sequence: TGTGCCAGCAGTTCGGAGGGAACGGAGACCCAGTACTTC. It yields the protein CASSSEGTETQYF.

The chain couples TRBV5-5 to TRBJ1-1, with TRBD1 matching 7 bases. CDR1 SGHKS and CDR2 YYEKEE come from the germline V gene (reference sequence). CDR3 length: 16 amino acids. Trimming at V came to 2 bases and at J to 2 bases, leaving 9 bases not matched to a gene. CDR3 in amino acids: CASSLRTGALNTEAFF. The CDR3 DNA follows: TGTGCCAGCAGCTTACGAACAGGGGCACTAAACACTGAAGCTTTCTTT. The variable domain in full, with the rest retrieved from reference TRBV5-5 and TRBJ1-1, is DAGVTQSPTHLIKTRGQQVTLRCSPISGHKSVSWYQQVLGQGPQFIFQYYEKEERGRGNFPDRFSARQFPNYSSELNVNALLLGDSALYLCASSLRTGALNTEAFFGQGTRLTVV.

CDR3 sequence reads: CASSSLAGGTGELFF. In DNA, the CDR3 is TGTGCCAGCAGCTCCCTGGCGGGAGGCACCGGGGAGCTGTTTTTT. The rearrangement links TRBV7-2 to TRBJ2-2; TRBD2 matches 8 bases. CDR1 and CDR2 from the germline V gene are SGHTA and FQGNSA. V trimming: 4 bases; J trimming: 4 bases; junction bases outside the gene matches: 5. The CDR3 extends over 15 amino acids.

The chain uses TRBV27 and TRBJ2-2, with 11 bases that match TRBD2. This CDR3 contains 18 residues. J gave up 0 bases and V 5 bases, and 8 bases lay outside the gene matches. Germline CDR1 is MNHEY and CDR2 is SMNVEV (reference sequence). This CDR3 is CASSRPGLAAPNTGELFF. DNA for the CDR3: TGTGCCAGCAGTCGTCCGGGACTAGCGGCCCCGAACACCGGGGAGCTGTTTTTT.

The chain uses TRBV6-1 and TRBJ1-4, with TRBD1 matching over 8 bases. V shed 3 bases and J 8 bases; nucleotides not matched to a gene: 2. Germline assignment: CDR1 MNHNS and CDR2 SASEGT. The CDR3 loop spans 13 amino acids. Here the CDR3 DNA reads TGTGCCAGCAGTGACAGGGGGCTGGAAAAACTGTTTTTT. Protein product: CASSDRGLEKLFF.

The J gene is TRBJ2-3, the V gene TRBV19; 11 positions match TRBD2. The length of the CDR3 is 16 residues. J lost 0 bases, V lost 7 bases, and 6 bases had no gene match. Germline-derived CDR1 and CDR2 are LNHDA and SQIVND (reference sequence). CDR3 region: CASKSRTSGSTDTQYF. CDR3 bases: TGTGCCAGTAAGAGCAGGACTAGCGGGAGCACAGATACGCAGTATTTT.

This CDR3 is CASSRGDNTEAFF. CDR3 nucleotides: TGTGCCAGCAGCCGGGGGGATAACACTGAAGCTTTCTTT. The chain uses TRBV28 and TRBJ1-1; a weak D match, TRBD1 (5 bases). The germline V and J ends were trimmed by 6 bases and 2 bases, with 10 bases remaining between them. Germline V gives CDR1 MDHEN, CDR2 SYDVKM. The CDR3 totals 13 residues.

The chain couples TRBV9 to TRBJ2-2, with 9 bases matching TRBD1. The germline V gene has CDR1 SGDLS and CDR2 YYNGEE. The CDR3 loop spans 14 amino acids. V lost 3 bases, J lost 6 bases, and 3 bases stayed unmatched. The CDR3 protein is CASSARQGAGELFF. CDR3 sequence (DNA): TGTGCCAGCAGCGCCCGACAGGGGGCCGGGGAGCTGTTTTTT.

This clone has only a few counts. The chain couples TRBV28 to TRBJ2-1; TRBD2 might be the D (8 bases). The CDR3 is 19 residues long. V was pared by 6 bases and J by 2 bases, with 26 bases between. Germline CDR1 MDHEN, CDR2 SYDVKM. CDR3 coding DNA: TGTGCCAGCAGACCCCAGGTACCGGGAGGGAGGGGGCCCTACAATGAGCAGTTCTTC. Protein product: CASRPQVPGGRGPYNEQFF.

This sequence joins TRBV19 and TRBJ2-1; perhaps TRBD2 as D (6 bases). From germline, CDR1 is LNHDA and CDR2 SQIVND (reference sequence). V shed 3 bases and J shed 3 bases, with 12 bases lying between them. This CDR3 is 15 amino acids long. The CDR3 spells CASSMGDWSYNEQFF. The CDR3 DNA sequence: TGTGCCAGTAGTATGGGGGACTGGAGCTACAATGAGCAGTTCTTC.

CDR3 protein: CSVREQGAGELFF. The CDR3 coding sequence is TGCAGCGTACGGGAACAGGGGGCCGGGGAGCTGTTTTTT. The chain couples TRBV29-1 to TRBJ2-2; 8 bases agree with TRBD1. The CDR3 sequence is 13 residues long. Germline lookup yields CDR1 SQVTM and CDR2 ANQGSEA. V shed 6 bases and J 6 bases; nucleotides not matched to a gene: 6.

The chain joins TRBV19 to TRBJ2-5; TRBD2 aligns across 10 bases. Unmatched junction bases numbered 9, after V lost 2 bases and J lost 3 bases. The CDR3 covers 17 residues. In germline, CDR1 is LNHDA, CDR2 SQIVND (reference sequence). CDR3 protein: CASSIPRGTSEEETQYF. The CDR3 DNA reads TGTGCCAGTAGTATACCCCGCGGGACTAGCGAGGAAGAGACCCAGTACTTC.

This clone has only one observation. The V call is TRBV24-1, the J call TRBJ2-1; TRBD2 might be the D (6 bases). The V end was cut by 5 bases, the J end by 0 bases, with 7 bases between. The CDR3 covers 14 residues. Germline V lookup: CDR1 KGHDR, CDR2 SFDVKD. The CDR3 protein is CATSVGGSYNEQFF. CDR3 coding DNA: TGTGCCACCAGTGTGGGGGGCTCCTACAATGAGCAGTTCTTC.

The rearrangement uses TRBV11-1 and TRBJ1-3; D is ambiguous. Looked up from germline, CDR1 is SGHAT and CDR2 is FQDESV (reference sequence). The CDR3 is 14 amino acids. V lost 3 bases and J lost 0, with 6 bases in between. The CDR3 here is CASSFGLSGNTIYF. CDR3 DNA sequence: TGTGCCAGCAGCTTCGGTCTCTCTGGAAACACCATATATTTT.

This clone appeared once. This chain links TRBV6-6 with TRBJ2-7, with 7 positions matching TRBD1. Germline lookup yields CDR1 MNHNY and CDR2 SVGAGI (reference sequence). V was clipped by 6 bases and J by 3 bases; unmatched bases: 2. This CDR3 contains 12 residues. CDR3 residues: CASSRQGYEQYF. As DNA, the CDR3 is TGTGCCAGCAGCCGACAGGGCTACGAGCAGTACTTC.

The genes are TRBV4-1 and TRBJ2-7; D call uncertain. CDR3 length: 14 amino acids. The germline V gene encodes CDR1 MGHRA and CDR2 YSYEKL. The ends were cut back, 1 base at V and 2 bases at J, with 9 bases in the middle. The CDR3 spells CASSQVAEAYEQYF. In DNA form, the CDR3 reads TGCGCCAGCAGCCAAGTGGCAGAAGCCTACGAGCAGTACTTC.

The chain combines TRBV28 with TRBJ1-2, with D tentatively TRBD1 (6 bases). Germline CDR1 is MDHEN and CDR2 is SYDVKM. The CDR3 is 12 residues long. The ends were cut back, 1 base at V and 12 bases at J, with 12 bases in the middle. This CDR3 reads CASSLSGGGDTF. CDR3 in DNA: TGTGCCAGCAGTTTATCAGGAGGGGGGGACACCTTC.